A selection of T cell receptor beta chains follows, all from one sample in a study of cytomegalovirus exposure and HLA in healthy donors. Repertoires were generated with immunoSEQ multiplex PCR, while TCRdb's copy carries only in-frame clones and drops some. The table includes over 200,000 clones, roughly 88% detected once. The sequenced material came from PBMCs. Source of these receptors: a woman aged 18-35 years in good health and CMV-seronegative. The CDR3 runs from the conserved cysteine through the conserved F or W. A D gene is named only where the DNA matches it firmly. Some rows mark clone size as missing; the rest say once, few, many or name a class of expanded clone.

DNA	CDR3	size	D	V	J
TGTGCCAGCAGCCCCCGACAGACAACTAATGAAAAACTGTTTTTT	CASSPRQTTNEKLFF	-	-	TRBV4-2	TRBJ1-4
TGTGCCAGCAGCCCTGCAGGGGGCGGAAACATTCAGTACTTC	CASSPAGGGNIQYF	-	TRBD1	TRBV16	TRBJ2-4
TGTGCCAGCAGCGTAGGGCCTAGCGGCAGTCACGAGCAGTACTTC	CASSVGPSGSHEQYF	-	TRBD2	TRBV9	TRBJ2-7
TGTGCCAGCAGCAAATCGCGAGGGGGACAGGGCTACGAGCAGTACTTC	CASSKSRGGQGYEQYF	-	TRBD1	TRBV7-8	TRBJ2-7
TGTGCCAGCAGCGGGAGGGCCGAAGATACGCAGTATTTT	CASSGRAEDTQYF	-	TRBD2	TRBV28	TRBJ2-3
TGTGCCAGCAGTTTATTTGGGCGGGGGGTGGACACTGAAGCTTTCTTT	CASSLFGRGVDTEAFF	-	-	TRBV27	TRBJ1-1
TGTGCCAGCTCACCAAACTCGGGGAATCAGCCCCAGCATTTT	CASSPNSGNQPQHF	-	-	TRBV18	TRBJ1-5
TGTGCCAGCTCACCCGGTGAGAACTATGGCTACACCTTC	CASSPGENYGYTF	-	-	TRBV18	TRBJ1-2
TGTGCCAGCAGGGTCTTGAGGGCCGATACGCAGTATTTT	CASRVLRADTQYF	-	-	TRBV2	TRBJ2-3
TGTGCCAGTAGTAATGGCAGGTATAACACCGGGGAGCTGTTTTTT	CASSNGRYNTGELFF	-	-	TRBV19	TRBJ2-2
TGTGCCAGCAGAATGACAGGGAGCACAGATACGCAGTATTTT	CASRMTGSTDTQYF	-	TRBD1	TRBV6-1	TRBJ2-3
TGTGCCAGCTGGGACAGGGGACACCAAGAGACCCAGTACTTC	CASWDRGHQETQYF	-	TRBD1	TRBV2	TRBJ2-5
TGCGCCAGCAGCTTGGAGCAGGCAACTAATGAAAAACTGTTTTTT	CASSLEQATNEKLFF	-	-	TRBV5-1	TRBJ1-4
TGTGCCAGCAACGGGGACTACAACGAGCAGTACTTC	CASNGDYNEQYF	-	TRBD2	TRBV2	TRBJ2-7
TGTGCCAGCAGTTTAGCGGGACAGGGGGAGACTGAAGCTTTCTTT	CASSLAGQGETEAFF	once	TRBD1	TRBV27	TRBJ1-1
TGTGCCAGCAGCTTGGCTACGTTGGACAGGGTCTATGGCTACACCTTC	CASSLATLDRVYGYTF	-	TRBD1	TRBV5-6	TRBJ1-2
TGTGCCAGCAGGCACCGGGACAGGGGTGTCAGTGGCTACACCTTC	CASRHRDRGVSGYTF	-	TRBD1	TRBV28	TRBJ1-2
TGTGCCAGCTCACCGCCCGGACAGCCGAACACTGAAGCTTTCTTT	CASSPPGQPNTEAFF	-	-	TRBV18	TRBJ1-1
TGTGCCAGCAGCTTAGCGAGCGAAGATACGCAGTATTTT	CASSLASEDTQYF	-	-	TRBV11-3	TRBJ2-3
TGCGCCAGCAGCCCGGAAGGGGCTGGAAACACCATATATTTT	CASSPEGAGNTIYF	-	-	TRBV5-1	TRBJ1-3
TGTGCCAGCAGTTTATACCAGGGACTAGCGGGTCCGGCCGGTTACAATGAGCAGTTCTTC	CASSLYQGLAGPAGYNEQFF	-	TRBD2	TRBV27	TRBJ2-1
TGTGCCACCCGTCCCCTGCGTGACTACAATGAGCAGTTCTTC	CATRPLRDYNEQFF	-	-	TRBV28	TRBJ2-1
TGTGCCAGCGGAACTACAGGGAATAATGAAAAACTGTTTTTT	CASGTTGNNEKLFF	-	-	TRBV2	TRBJ1-4
TGTGCCAGCAGCTTGACGTACAGGAACCCCAACAATGAGCAGTTCTTC	CASSLTYRNPNNEQFF	-	-	TRBV7-9	TRBJ2-1